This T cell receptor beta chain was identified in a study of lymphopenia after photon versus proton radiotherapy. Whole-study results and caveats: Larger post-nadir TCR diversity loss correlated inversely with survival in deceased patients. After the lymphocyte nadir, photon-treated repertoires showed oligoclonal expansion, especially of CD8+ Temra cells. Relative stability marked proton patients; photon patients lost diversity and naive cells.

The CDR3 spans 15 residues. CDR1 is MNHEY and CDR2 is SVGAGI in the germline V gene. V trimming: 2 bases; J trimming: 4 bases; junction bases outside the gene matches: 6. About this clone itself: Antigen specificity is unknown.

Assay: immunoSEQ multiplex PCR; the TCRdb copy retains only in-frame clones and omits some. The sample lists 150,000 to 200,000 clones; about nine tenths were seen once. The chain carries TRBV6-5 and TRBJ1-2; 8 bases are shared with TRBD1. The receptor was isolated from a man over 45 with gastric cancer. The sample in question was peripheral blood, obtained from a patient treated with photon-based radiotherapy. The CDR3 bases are TGTGCCAGCAGTTACGCGACAGGGGTTGGCTATGGCTACACCTTC. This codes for CASSYATGVGYGYTF.